The source of this T cell receptor beta chain is a study of T-cell reconstitution after alpha-beta-depleted transplantation in children. Using unique molecular identifiers, the investigators prepared the TCRbeta library. TCRdb re-called the PCR reads with MiXCR, one entry per CDR3 protein. The repertoire holds roughly 500,000 distinct CDR3 sequences, with about 31% as singletons. This clonotype was seen a handful of times. V lost 8 bases and J lost 1, with 11 bases in between. There are 13 residues in the CDR3. The sample in question was PBMCs from the stem cell graft donor, obtained from the stem cell graft. V usage is TRBV12-3 or TRBV12-4 and J usage is TRBJ1-1; D not certain. This receptor was obtained from a human donor who donated a stem cell graft to a child with aplastic anemia. The chain's CDR3 is CASHRGPNTEAFF. The CDR3 DNA follows: TGTGCCAGCCACCGAGGGCCGAACACTGAAGCTTTCTTT.